This TCR beta chain was profiled in a study of PD-1 blockade in mismatch repair-deficient tumors. CDR1 is SGHDN and CDR2 is FVKESK in the germline V gene. Trimming at V came to 0 bases and at J to 8 bases, leaving 16 bases not matched to a gene. This CDR3 region has 19 residues. Every patient had mismatch repair deficiency by PCR or immunohistochemistry. Some clones are missing from TCRdb's copy, which holds only in-frame ones; the method was immunoSEQ multiplex PCR. Among 100,000 to 150,000 clones listed, 86% were seen once. This chain connects TRBV14 to TRBJ1-2, with 12 bases fitting TRBD1. The receptor was isolated from an adult with mismatch repair-deficient cancer. Sample: peripheral blood, taken 44 weeks after starting pembrolizumab. The CDR3 is CASSQDLLLWGTGGSGYTF. Here the CDR3 DNA reads TGTGCCAGCAGCCAAGATTTGTTGTTATGGGGGACAGGGGGCTCCGGCTACACCTTC.